This T cell receptor beta chain is from a study of a mutant IDH1 vaccine in newly diagnosed glioma (dated by TCRdb to the early 2020s). Context from the whole study: Eight vaccinations were administered to patients in weeks 1, 3, 5, 7, 11, 15, 19 and 23, corresponding to visits V03 through V10. Vaccination started 4-6 weeks after radiotherapy alone, or was given together with temozolomide cycles in the groups whose treatment included chemotherapy. The 30 to 40 treated patients were approximately 60% male and roughly 40% female, with a mean age of approximately 40 years. Before enrollment, most patients had been given radiochemotherapy with temozolomide as standard therapy, while the rest had received either radiotherapy alone or temozolomide alone. Six visits were used for peripheral blood collection: V03 (baseline), V05, V07, V10, V12 and V13. For exploratory analyses, longitudinal TCRB deep sequencing was carried out in more than 20 treated patients wherever samples were available. Summary of the overall study and its limitations: The authors stated that sample limitations prevented analyses of patient blood samples from being reproduced. Selection of PBMC samples for TCRB deep sequencing was based on availability. Across multiple MHC alleles, vaccine-induced immune responses were seen in approximately 93% of patients. No apparent relationship was observed between pseudoprogression and alterations in the top peripheral T cell clonotypes detected by TCRB sequencing.

The time point label on this specimen signifies: week 5, during vaccination. A 20-mer mutant IDH1 peptide at 300 micrograms in Montanide made up each vaccine dose, which was injected subcutaneously together with topical imiquimod. All donors had newly diagnosed IDH1-mutant astrocytomas of WHO grade 3 or 4 that showed loss of nuclear ATRX. The samples were drawn from NOA16, a multicentre, single-arm, open-label phase I trial in Germany that tested a mutant IDH1 peptide vaccine in humans for the first time. The DNeasy Blood and Tissue Kit was used to extract genomic DNA from EDTA blood for TCRB sequencing. Comment on this clone: Its antigen specificity is not known. Base qualities are not provided; no much larger clone lies one nucleotide away.

Libraries came from the immunoSEQ multiplex PCR assay. The hsTCRB Kit was used according to the manufacturer's protocol to amplify rearranged TCR beta chain sequences. An Illumina MiSeq was used to sequence the TCRB libraries. The published analysis was carried out like this. The kit vendor's proprietary platform handled demultiplexing, trimming and gene mapping. As stored in TCRdb, this immuneACCESS dataset retains in-frame rearrangements with V and J assigned. A fraction of the clones does not appear; measured against another copy, unresolved V genes explain less than half of the discrepancy, and the remainder lacks a known reason. That table is the source of V, J and clone size, and D and trimming were worked out from the DNA. The sample records over 55,000 clones, approximately 90% of which are singletons. The ten largest clonotypes hold about 4.6% of the sample. Sequenced here: PBMCs, sampled from a glioma patient whose treatment included an IDH1 peptide vaccine. This sequence was found in a middle-aged woman with glioma.

The nucleotide sequence reads as follows: TGTGCCAGCAGGGGTTCAGGGGTAAGAGGCGAGCAGTACTTC. Protein translation: CASRGSGVRGEQYF. The chain links TRBV2 with TRBJ2-7; the best D guess is TRBD1, with 6 bases matching. The CDR1 and CDR2 encoded by the germline V gene are SNHLY and FYNNEI. V loses 6 bases of germline sequence and J loses 6 bases, and the interval between the two ends is 18 bases. CDR3 length: 14 amino acids, cysteine to phenylalanine. Only the CDR3 DNA stays, 42 bases, in frame from base 1.